This note documents a single T cell receptor beta chain sequence. V lost 8 bases, J lost 4 bases, and 14 bases lay in between. The CDR3 is 13 amino acids. Germline V CDR1 and CDR2: MNHEY, SVGAGI. In the source study's methods: How many nucleated cells were present was estimated from reference gene primer amplification. Produced via immunoSEQ multiplex PCR; TCRdb's table is partial and in-frame only. V and J calls and clone size are copied from that table; D and trimming were computed from the DNA. This sample has 200,000 or so clones, with around 83% found just once. The sample is drawn from a study of blood T cell repertoires in COVID-19. Study in general: Acute-phase and convalescent COVID-19 samples originated in the United States, Italy and Spain. T cells, B-cell-depleted T cells, or PBMCs supplied cDNA or gDNA.

This sequence joins TRBV6-5 and TRBJ1-1; perhaps TRBD1 as D (6 bases). Input material: peripheral blood. This sequence originates from a woman between 40 and 50 years old with acute or convalescent COVID-19. The CDR3 bases are TGTGCCAGCGTTAGGGGGGGCACCACTGAAGCTTTCTTT. Protein: CASVRGGTTEAFF.